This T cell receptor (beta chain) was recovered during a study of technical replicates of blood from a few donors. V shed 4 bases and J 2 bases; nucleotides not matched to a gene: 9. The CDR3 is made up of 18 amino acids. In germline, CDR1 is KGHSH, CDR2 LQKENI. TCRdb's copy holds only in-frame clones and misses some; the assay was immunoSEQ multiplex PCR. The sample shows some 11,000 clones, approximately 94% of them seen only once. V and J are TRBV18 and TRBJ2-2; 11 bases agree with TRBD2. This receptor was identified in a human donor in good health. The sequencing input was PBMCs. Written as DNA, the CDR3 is TGTGCCAGCTCACTAATGACTAGCGGGGAATATAACACCGGGGAGCTGTTTTTT. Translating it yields CASSLMTSGEYNTGELFF.